This T cell receptor (beta chain) was recovered during a study of blood T cell repertoires in COVID-19. V lost 0 bases and J lost 6; bases outside the gene matches: 5. This CDR3 region has 16 residues. Germline V CDR1 and CDR2: SGDLS, YYNGEE. TCRdb's copy holds only in-frame clones and misses some; the assay was immunoSEQ multiplex PCR. The data show 150,000 to 200,000 clones, 65% to 85% seen once. This chain joins TRBV9 and TRBJ2-2; 10 positions match TRBD2. Material: peripheral blood. This clonotype was sampled from a man in his sixties with active or convalescent COVID-19. The CDR3 region is CASSVASSGRSGELFF. Written as DNA, the CDR3 is TGTGCCAGCAGCGTAGCCAGTAGCGGGAGGTCCGGGGAGCTGTTTTTT.